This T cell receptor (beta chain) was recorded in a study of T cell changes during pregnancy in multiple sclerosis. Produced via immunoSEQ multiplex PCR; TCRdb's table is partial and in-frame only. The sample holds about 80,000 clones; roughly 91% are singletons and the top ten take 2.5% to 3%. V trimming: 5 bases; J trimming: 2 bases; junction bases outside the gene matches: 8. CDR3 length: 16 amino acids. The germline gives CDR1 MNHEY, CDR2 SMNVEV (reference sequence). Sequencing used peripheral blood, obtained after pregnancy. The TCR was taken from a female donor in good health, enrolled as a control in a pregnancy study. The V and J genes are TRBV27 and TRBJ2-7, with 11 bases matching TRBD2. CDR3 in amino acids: CASSQIGLAGTYEQYF. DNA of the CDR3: TGTGCCAGCAGTCAAATCGGACTAGCGGGCACCTACGAGCAGTACTTC.